This T cell receptor beta chain was retrieved from a study of blood T cell repertoires in COVID-19. On the study more broadly: The study drew acute and convalescent COVID-19 samples from the United States, Italy and Spain.

The data were produced by immunoSEQ multiplex PCR, yet TCRdb's version contains in-frame clones alone and is incomplete. The sample holds approximately 200,000 clones; approximately 84% are singletons and the top ten take 2.5% to 3.5%. There are 12 residues in the CDR3. CDR1 is MNHEY, CDR2 SVGAGI, per germline. With 0 bases removed from V and 10 bases from J, the gap between germline ends came to 4 bases. The source is a man in his fifties who had recovered from COVID-19. The V gene is TRBV6-5, the J gene TRBJ1-6, with D hard to call. The sequenced material came from peripheral blood. The CDR3 coding sequence is TGTGCCAGCAGTTACTCTGGCTCACCCCTCCACTTT. As protein: CASSYSGSPLHF.